The 3 T cell receptor beta chains listed next were all sequenced from one sample in a study of blood T cell repertoires in COVID-19. Sequenced by immunoSEQ multiplex PCR; TCRdb stores in-frame clones only, minus some. The sample consists of some 130,000 clones, about 85% of them appearing once. The material sequenced was peripheral blood. These receptors originate from a man older than 75 with acute or convalescent COVID-19.

This chain links TRBV19 with TRBJ1-1, with D possibly matching TRBD1 (5 bases). The V end lost 1 base, the J end lost 0 bases, and 15 bases lay between the germline ends. Germline V gives CDR1 LNHDA, CDR2 SQIVND (reference sequence). The CDR3 runs 17 residues. CDR3 residues: CASSIVTGRGLNTEAFF. The CDR3 region has the DNA TGTGCCAGTAGTATAGTCACGGGGAGGGGCTTGAACACTGAAGCTTTCTTT.

This clone has a single count. The rearrangement joins TRBV7-8 to TRBJ2-7, with 12 bases aligning to TRBD2. Germline lookup yields CDR1 SGHVS and CDR2 FQNEAQ. The trim removed 4 bases at V and 5 bases at J, leaving 15 bases unmatched. This CDR3 region has 18 residues. As DNA, the CDR3 is TGTGCCAGCAGCTCCCAAGAGACTAGCGGGGGTGCCATACACGAGCAGTACTTC. Translation: CASSSQETSGGAIHEQYF.

The chain joins TRBV6-5 to TRBJ1-5; 9 bases line up with TRBD1. Germline CDR1 is MNHEY and CDR2 is SVGAGI. Trimming cost V 5 bases and J 5 bases; bases outside gene matches: 1. The CDR3 length is 13 residues. The CDR3 DNA follows: TGTGCCAGCAGTACAGGGGGCGATCAGCCCCAGCATTTT. Translating it yields CASSTGGDQPQHF.